These T cell receptor beta chains were read from a single sample in a study of low-dose radiotherapy and immunotherapy resistance in tumors. TCRdb passed the reads through MiXCR, listing each CDR3 protein once. This table holds tens of thousands of distinct CDR3 sequences, 15% to 20% found once. Source: PBMCs, taken before treatment. The receptors here all came from a male donor with prostate cancer. Each CDR3 is given with its conserved first and last residue. Some rows have no size entry. The others give once, few or many, or a class for an expanded clone.

clone_size	j_call	v_call	cdr3_aa
many	TRBJ2-2	TRBV27	CASSWGGTVNTGELFF
.	TRBJ2-3	TRBV19	CASSPLRGTGASTDTQYF
many	TRBJ2-6	TRBV18	CASSPLGSGANVLTF
many	TRBJ2-6	TRBV7-7	CASSLAPGVGANVLTF
many	TRBJ2-5	TRBV3-1	CASSRGGAEETQYF
few	TRBJ2-1	TRBV5-1	CASSPGWGSGTDEQFF
many	TRBJ2-1	TRBV4-1	CASSQDKGSGGQFF
.	TRBJ1-4	TRBV29-1	CSVGGSNEKLFF
.	TRBJ1-6	TRBV9	CASSVGTGDSPLHF
.	TRBJ1-1	TRBV6-2/TRBV6-3	CASVSRSTEAFF
many	TRBJ1-6	TRBV18	CASSPTSRGNSPLHF
many	TRBJ1-2	TRBV15	CATSAGQGEFGSNYGYTF
many	TRBJ2-7	TRBV20-1	CSARDWGGSYEQYF
many	TRBJ1-4	TRBV11-2	CASSHRRDSNEKLFF
many	TRBJ2-2	TRBV27	CASSFDRGGELFF
many	TRBJ2-7	TRBV3-1	CASSQDPGTFTHEQYF
many	TRBJ1-5	TRBV7-9	CASSLYLPGNHSNQPQHF
many	TRBJ2-5	TRBV7-9	CASSLAGRLETQYF
many	TRBJ2-2	TRBV5-1	CASSPGGLNTGELFF
few	TRBJ2-5	TRBV6-2/TRBV6-3	CASSPIRTATETQYF
many	TRBJ1-6	TRBV6-2/TRBV6-3	CASSPRAGNSPLHF
many	TRBJ2-5	TRBV4-1	CASSQEGGQETQYF
.	TRBJ1-1	TRBV10-2	CASSHRVPNTEAFF
many	TRBJ2-1	TRBV2	CASRRLSSYNEQFF
few	TRBJ2-1	TRBV18	CASSPPDREGKFF
many	TRBJ2-7	TRBV11-2	CASSSSSDSEQYF
many	TRBJ2-7	TRBV15	CATSNGRTGKYEQYF
many	TRBJ2-3	TRBV5-4	CASSLDSRDTQYF
.	TRBJ1-3	TRBV4-3	CASSPIFSGNTIYF
many	TRBJ1-4	TRBV30	CAWEEGGGGEKLFF
many	TRBJ1-3	TRBV11-2	CASSSWGQGYTIYF